What follows are 28 T cell receptor beta chains derived from one specimen sequenced in a study of cytomegalovirus exposure and HLA in healthy donors. PCR involved 60 Vbeta and 13 Jbeta primers. The method was immunoSEQ multiplex PCR; TCRdb's version includes in-frame clones alone and lacks a portion of them. Altogether some 160,000 clones are present, 70% to 80% being singletons, with the ten largest covering more than 2%. The sequencing sample was made of PBMCs. These receptors were taken from a man aged 55-75 years in good health and CMV-seronegative.

Turning to this clone: The sample holds other DNA sequences that translate to the same CDR3. The chain carries TRBV5-1 and TRBJ2-7, with 8 positions matching TRBD2. Germline-derived CDR1 and CDR2 are SGHRS and YFSETQ. The trim removed 2 bases at V and 0 bases at J, leaving 4 bases unmatched. This CDR3 is built from 15 residues. CDR3 amino acids: CASSFTSGSSYEQYF. The CDR3 DNA reads as TGCGCCAGCAGCTTCACTAGCGGAAGCTCCTACGAGCAGTACTTC.

This clone has a handful of counts. The sample contains more than one DNA sequence encoding this CDR3. The genes are TRBV2 and TRBJ1-5; possibly TRBD1 for D (6 bases). V was pared by 7 bases and J by 0 bases, with 10 bases between. CDR1 and CDR2 from the germline V gene are SNHLY and FYNNEI. The CDR3 is 14 amino acids. This CDR3 is CASTGEYSNQPQHF. CDR3 nucleotide sequence: TGTGCCAGCACAGGGGAATATAGCAATCAGCCCCAGCATTTT. The full variable domain, with the rest looked up from reference TRBV2 and TRBJ1-5, is EPEVTQTPSHQVTQMGQEVILRCVPISNHLYFYWYRQILGQKVEFLVSFYNNEISEKSEIFDDQFSVERPDGSNFTLKIRSTKLEDSAMYFCASTGEYSNQPQHFGDGTRLSIL.

This clone has a single count. The genes are TRBV19 and TRBJ1-2; 7 bases are a match to TRBD1. V trimming: 7 bases; J trimming: 4 bases; junction bases outside the gene matches: 6. The CDR3 consists of 13 residues. Germline V gives CDR1 LNHDA, CDR2 SQIVND (reference sequence). CDR3 bases: TGTGCCAGTAACGCAGGGGGTTTCTATGGCTACACCTTC. Translation: CASNAGGFYGYTF.

This clone was counted a few times. V and J are TRBV14 and TRBJ1-4, with D uncertain. The germline V gene has CDR1 SGHDN and CDR2 FVKESK. V was cut by 1 base and J by 6 bases, with 18 bases left in between. This CDR3 contains 17 residues. As DNA, the CDR3 is TGTGCCAGCAGCCAAGCCGACGGACTAATAAGGGATGAAAAACTGTTTTTT. Amino acids: CASSQADGLIRDEKLFF.

This clone was seen a single time. V usage is TRBV19 and J usage is TRBJ1-1; D uncertain. From germline, CDR1 is LNHDA and CDR2 SQIVND (reference sequence). V gave up 7 bases and J gave up 6 bases, with 18 bases separating them. There are 14 residues in the CDR3. The CDR3 loop is CASTNDIPKSEAFF. CDR3 nucleotides: TGTGCCAGTACCAACGACATCCCGAAATCTGAAGCTTTCTTT. Filled out from reference TRBV19 and TRBJ1-1, the complete variable domain reads DGGITQSPKYLFRKEGQNVTLSCEQNLNHDAMYWYRQDPGQGLRLIYYSQIVNDFQKGDIAEGYSVSREKKESFPLTVTSAQKNPTAFYLCASTNDIPKSEAFFGQGTRLTVV.

The chain recombines TRBV6-1 with TRBJ1-6; D is perhaps TRBD1 (6 bases). Trimming pared 1 base from V and 7 bases from J, leaving 23 bases between. CDR1 and CDR2 (germline): MNHNS, SASEGT. The CDR3 loop spans 19 amino acids. The CDR3 sequence is CASSEVGMFRTVTNSPLHF. CDR3 coding DNA: TGTGCCAGCAGTGAAGTGGGGATGTTCCGGACAGTCACCAATTCACCCCTCCACTTT.

CDR3 loop: CASSFQGAASYPFF. CDR3 nucleotides: TGTGCCAGCAGTTTCCAGGGGGCGGCTAGTTACCCGTTTTTT. V gene TRBV2 combines with J gene TRBJ1-4; 8 bases line up with TRBD1. V dropped 5 bases and J dropped 16; count of bases not matched to a gene: 15. The CDR3 consists of 14 residues. The germline CDR1 and CDR2 sequences are SNHLY and FYNNEI.

The rearrangement uses TRBV28 and TRBJ1-5; D unresolved. Germline assignment: CDR1 MDHEN and CDR2 SYDVKM. This CDR3 is built from 12 residues. V dropped 5 bases and J dropped 4 bases, with 6 bases sitting between them. CDR3 DNA: TGTGCCAGCAGTGGCAAAAATCAGCCCCAGCATTTT. Amino acids: CASSGKNQPQHF.

DNA of the CDR3: TGTGCCACCCGACAGACCACAGATACGCAGTATTTT. This codes for CATRQTTDTQYF. The chain employs TRBV10-3 and TRBJ2-3; possible D gene TRBD1, 5 bases. The V end lost 10 bases, the J end lost 2 bases, and 10 bases lay between the germline ends. Germline V gene sequence: CDR1 ENHRY, CDR2 SYGVKD. The CDR3 spans 12 residues.

CDR3 nucleotides: TGTGCCAGTAGTGGGATGGACAGTATCTCTGGAAACACCATATATTTT. Translating gives CASSGMDSISGNTIYF. This sequence joins TRBV19 and TRBJ1-3, with a tentative D call TRBD1 (6 bases). This CDR3 has 16 residues. Trimming shortened V by 5 bases and J by 0 bases, and 14 bases separated the two germline ends. Germline V gene lookup returns CDR1 LNHDA and CDR2 SQIVND (reference sequence). The variable domain in full, with the rest retrieved from reference TRBV19 and TRBJ1-3, is DGGITQSPKYLFRKEGQNVTLSCEQNLNHDAMYWYRQDPGQGLRLIYYSQIVNDFQKGDIAEGYSVSREKKESFPLTVTSAQKNPTAFYLCASSGMDSISGNTIYFGEGSWLTVV.

The chain links TRBV6-5 to TRBJ1-2; no clear D gene. The V gene's germline CDR1 is MNHEY and CDR2 SVGAGI. The CDR3 runs to 13 residues. The V gene lost 2 bases and the J gene lost 2 bases, with 6 bases spanning the gap. The CDR3, as DNA: TGTGCCAGCAGTTACGACGGGAACTATGGCTACACCTTC. It encodes CASSYDGNYGYTF.

The chain recombines TRBV7-9 with TRBJ2-7; 15 bases match TRBD2. The CDR3 is made up of 19 amino acids. V lost 5 bases and J lost 1; bases outside the gene matches: 12. Germline V gene lookup returns CDR1 SEHNR and CDR2 FQNEAQ (reference sequence). CDR3 nucleotides: TGTGCCAGCAGCCCAATCGGGACTAGCGGGGGGTCCATATCCTACGAGCAGTACTTC. It codes for CASSPIGTSGGSISYEQYF.

The CDR3 sequence is CASSSAPQGKAQYF. In DNA, the CDR3 is TGTGCCAGCAGCTCAGCACCACAGGGGAAGGCCCAGTACTTC. This chain uses TRBV11-3 with TRBJ2-5; TRBD1 matches 7 bases. This CDR3 is 14 amino acids long. After removal of 4 bases from V and 9 bases from J, the junction contained 11 bases not matched to a gene. Germline CDR1 is SGHNT and CDR2 is YENEEA.

The chain recombines TRBV7-9 with TRBJ2-1; 11 nucleotides align to TRBD2. With 0 bases clipped from V and 0 bases from J, the junction kept 7 bases outside the gene matches. Looked up from germline, CDR1 is SEHNR and CDR2 is FQNEAQ (reference sequence). This CDR3 comprises 19 residues. CDR3 nucleotide sequence: TGTGCCAGCAGCTTAGCGGCTAGCGGGAGGTCCGGCTCCTACAATGAGCAGTTCTTC. Its protein is CASSLAASGRSGSYNEQFF.

V and J are TRBV28 and TRBJ2-7; TRBD1 aligns across 9 bases. V was clipped by 5 bases and J by 6 bases; unmatched bases: 11. From germline, CDR1 is MDHEN and CDR2 SYDVKM. There are 15 residues in the CDR3. The chain's CDR3 is CASSDAGTGRFEQYF. The CDR3 region has the DNA TGTGCCAGCAGTGACGCCGGGACAGGGAGGTTCGAGCAGTACTTC.

The CDR3 loop reads CASSKTGGSYEQYF. CDR3 coding DNA: TGTGCCAGCAGTAAAACAGGGGGCTCCTACGAGCAGTACTTC. The chain is built from TRBV27 and TRBJ2-7, with 8 positions matching TRBD1. V shed 5 bases and J 0 bases; nucleotides not matched to a gene: 3. This CDR3 comprises 14 residues. CDR1 is MNHEY and CDR2 is SMNVEV in the germline V gene (reference sequence).

V and J are TRBV28 and TRBJ2-1, with D maybe TRBD2 (6 bases). The germline CDR1 and CDR2 sequences are MDHEN and SYDVKM. The CDR3 has 14 amino acids. V gave up 4 bases and J gave up 13 bases, with 20 bases separating them. This CDR3 reads CASSSFPQGTAQFF. The CDR3 region has the DNA TGTGCCAGCAGTTCTTTCCCCCAAGGGACTGCTCAGTTCTTC.

This clone was counted only a few times. The chain uses TRBV2 and TRBJ2-7, with D perhaps matching TRBD1 (6 bases). CDR3 size: 14 residues. The germline V and J ends were trimmed by 7 bases and 2 bases, with 15 bases remaining between them. Germline CDR1 reads SNHLY; CDR2 reads FYNNEI. The CDR3 spells CASKEQGPTYEQYF. The CDR3 region has the DNA TGTGCCAGCAAGGAACAGGGACCCACCTACGAGCAGTACTTC.

As regards this clone: Other nucleotide sequences in the sample specify the same CDR3. The chain has TRBV4-1 and TRBJ2-7; maybe TRBD1 (6 bases). The CDR3 is made up of 15 amino acids. Germline assignment: CDR1 MGHRA and CDR2 YSYEKL. The V end lost 0 bases, the J end lost 2 bases, and 11 bases lay between the germline ends. CDR3 in DNA: TGCGCCAGCAGCCAAGACGAAACAGGGACCTACGAGCAGTACTTC. Protein: CASSQDETGTYEQYF.

The J gene is TRBJ2-3, the V gene TRBV7-9; D not certain. Germline V gene data show CDR1 as SEHNR and CDR2 as FQNEAQ (reference sequence). The CDR3 contains 15 residues. Trimming removed 2 bases from V and 3 bases from J, with 12 bases in between. For the CDR3, the DNA is TGTGCCAGCAGCTTAATTAGGAGCCCAACAGATACGCAGTATTTT. It codes for CASSLIRSPTDTQYF.

J is TRBJ1-3 and V is TRBV30; D remains ambiguous. The CDR3 consists of 15 residues. V lost 0 bases, J lost 2 bases, and 11 bases lay in between. Germline CDR1 is GTSNPN and CDR2 is SVGIG (reference sequence). CDR3 bases: TGTGCCTGGAGTGTCAAGAGCGGCACTGGAAACACCATATATTTT. It is translated as CAWSVKSGTGNTIYF.

CDR3 sequence reads: CASCRDRSNTGELFF. The CDR3 nucleotides are TGTGCCAGCTGCCGGGACAGGTCGAACACCGGGGAGCTGTTTTTT. J is TRBJ2-2 and V is TRBV6-1; 8 positions agree with TRBD1. V was pared by 8 bases and J by 0 bases, with 5 bases of the junction left unmatched. The CDR3 is 15 residues long. Germline V gene sequence: CDR1 MNHNS, CDR2 SASEGT.

The chain joins TRBV7-9 to TRBJ1-1; D unclear. This CDR3 comprises 13 residues. Trimming took off 2 bases at V and 3 bases at J, with 7 bases between the two ends. Germline values: CDR1 SEHNR, CDR2 FQNEAQ (reference sequence). The CDR3 loop reads CASSLSIDTEAFF. Here the CDR3 DNA reads TGTGCCAGCAGCTTATCTATCGACACTGAAGCTTTCTTT.

The rearrangement uses TRBV25-1 and TRBJ1-6; 7 nucleotides align to TRBD1. CDR1 is MGHDK, CDR2 SYGVNS, per germline. This CDR3 region has 15 residues. Trimming cost V 1 base and J 10 bases; bases outside gene matches: 7. In DNA form, the CDR3 reads TGTGCCAGCAGTGAATCCATGACAGGGCCCTCACCCCTCCACTTT. Protein sequence: CASSESMTGPSPLHF. Combining the CDR3 with reference TRBV25-1 and TRBJ1-6 gives the whole variable domain EADIYQTPRYLVIGTGKKITLECSQTMGHDKMYWYQQDPGMELHLIHYSYGVNSTEKGDLSSESTVSRIRTEHFPLTLESARPSHTSQYLCASSESMTGPSPLHFGNGTRLTVT.

This clone has a single count. The chain has TRBV28 and TRBJ2-5; D is possibly TRBD1 (6 bases). V lost 6 bases, J lost 5 bases, and 19 bases lay in between. Germline V gene lookup returns CDR1 MDHEN and CDR2 SYDVKM. CDR3 length: 15 residues. The CDR3 coding sequence is TGTGCCAGCAGCTCCCCGTCTTGGCAGGGGGAGACCCAGTACTTC. Protein product: CASSSPSWQGETQYF.

This clone was observed once. V and J are TRBV5-1 and TRBJ1-1; D perhaps matches TRBD1 (5 bases). The CDR3 extends over 15 amino acids. The V gene's germline CDR1 is SGHRS and CDR2 YFSETQ. V dropped 0 bases and J dropped 7 bases, with 16 bases sitting between them. The CDR3 DNA reads TGCGCCAGCAGCTTGGGTGACAGACAAGTTCATGAAGCTTTCTTT. Protein: CASSLGDRQVHEAFF.

The rearrangement uses TRBV2 and TRBJ1-1; D gene uncertain. Per the germline V gene, CDR1 is SNHLY and CDR2 is FYNNEI. V lost 4 bases to trimming and J lost 11 bases, with 8 bases between them. The CDR3 is made up of 10 amino acids. CDR3 amino acids: CASSVGKAFF. Written as DNA, the CDR3 is TGTGCCAGCAGTGTCGGGAAGGCTTTCTTT.

V usage is TRBV2 and J usage is TRBJ1-1; maybe TRBD1 (6 bases). Germline-derived CDR1 and CDR2 are SNHLY and FYNNEI. The CDR3 extends over 15 amino acids. V was clipped by 2 bases and J by 4 bases, with 14 bases between them. CDR3 region: CASSEMGRGSTEAFF. CDR3 coding DNA: TGTGCCAGCAGTGAAATGGGCAGGGGATCCACTGAAGCTTTCTTT.